This T cell receptor beta chain was documented in a study of blood T cells in healthy people across ages. Points from the study as a whole: Age showed a roughly linear inverse relationship with TCR beta diversity per million T cells. Naive CD4+ cell counts and diversity both ran higher in long-lived than in aged donors. Estimates drawn from one million T cells were deemed to understate diversity.

V lost 7 bases to trimming and J lost 4 bases, with 13 bases between them. Germline CDR1 is LGHNA and CDR2 is YSLEER. The CDR3 length is 13 residues. The second PCR ran roughly 7 to 12 cycles with a sample-barcoded 5' primer and J-beta primers. TCRdb recomputed calls from the 5' RACE reads with MiXCR, one row per CDR3 protein. The table lists more than 750,000 distinct CDR3 sequences, under 35% of them singletons. Per sample, no less than 5.5 micrograms of total RNA were extracted. A few counts support this clonotype. Its antigen is as yet unknown. These data were likewise used in another study, on T cells of mothers and their children.

The chain carries TRBV4-3 and TRBJ1-1; no reliable D call. The TCR comes from a woman aged 40 to 50 in good health. The sequenced material came from blood. The CDR3 loop is CASTSGMGTEAFF. CDR3 nucleotide sequence: TGCGCCAGCACCTCGGGGATGGGCACTGAAGCTTTCTTT.